The 10 T cell receptor beta chains presented below share a single source sample, sequenced in a study of T cells of healthy individuals. TCRdb re-analysed the 5' RACE reads in MiXCR, keeping a single row per CDR3 protein. The table includes some 69,000 distinct CDR3 sequences, about 17% detected once. The receptor source for this set is a human donor in good health.

The V and J genes are TRBV18 and TRBJ2-5; 7 nucleotides align to TRBD1. CDR1 and CDR2 from the germline V gene are KGHSH and LQKENI. The CDR3 is 14 amino acids. The junction had 6 bases not matched to a gene; V was cut back by 6 bases and J by 2 bases. DNA for the CDR3: TGTGCCAGCTCCCGGGACAGAAGACAAGAGACCCAGTACTTC. Protein sequence: CASSRDRRQETQYF.

Notes on this clonotype: With a much larger clone just one base away, this may be a read error. This chain joins TRBV5-5 and TRBJ2-7; 7 bases align to TRBD2. Losses at the gene ends were 2 bases for V and 3 bases for J; bases not matched to a gene: 2. This CDR3 has 13 residues. Per the germline V gene, CDR1 is SGHKS and CDR2 is YYEKEE (reference sequence). CDR3 coding DNA: TGTGCCAGCAGCTTTGGGGACTACTACGAGCAGTACTTC. It specifies CASSFGDYYEQYF.

This chain links TRBV28 with TRBJ1-5, with TRBD1 identical over 10 bases. This CDR3 is built from 15 residues. Trimming took 4 bases from V and 8 from J; bases not matched to a gene: 8. Looked up from germline, CDR1 is MDHEN and CDR2 is SYDVKM. For the CDR3, the DNA is TGTGCCAGCAGTTCACCGGGACAGGGGCTGGAGCCCCAGCATTTT. This translates into CASSSPGQGLEPQHF. The entire variable domain, with the rest obtained from reference TRBV28 and TRBJ1-5, is as follows: DVKVTQSSRYLVKRTGEKVFLECVQDMDHENMFWYRQDPGLGLRLIYFSYDVKMKEKGDIPEGYSVSREKKERFSLILESASTNQTSMYLCASSSPGQGLEPQHFGDGTRLSIL.

This clonotype was detected only a few times. The rearrangement joins TRBV29-1 to TRBJ1-3; 11 nucleotides agree with TRBD1. Germline assignment: CDR1 SQVTM and CDR2 ANQGSEA. The CDR3 consists of 18 residues. The V and J ends lost 6 bases and 1 base, in that order; junction bases with no gene match: 14. This chain's CDR3 is CSVATQGTGGISGNTIYF. As DNA, the CDR3 is TGCAGCGTCGCCACGCAGGGGACAGGGGGGATTTCTGGAAACACCATATATTTT.

This clonotype was counted only a few times. The gene calls are TRBV5-1 and TRBJ1-2; TRBD1 matches 8 bases. V trimming: 1 base; J trimming: 0 bases; junction bases outside the gene matches: 5. The CDR3 is 16 amino acids. The germline CDR1 and CDR2 sequences are SGHRS and YFSETQ. The chain's CDR3 is CASSLSRGQTNYGYTF. CDR3 DNA sequence: TGCGCCAGCAGCTTGTCCAGGGGGCAAACTAACTATGGCTACACCTTC.

In its sample, this clonotype was seen many times. The chain recombines TRBV6-2 or TRBV6-3 with TRBJ2-1, with D unresolved. Trimming cost V 2 bases and J 6 bases, with 11 bases left between them. The CDR3 is 14 amino acids. Germline-derived CDR1 and CDR2 are MNHEY and SVGEGT. CDR3 sequence reads: CASSYPRLLNEQFF. CDR3 in DNA: TGTGCCAGCAGTTACCCCCGACTTCTCAATGAGCAGTTCTTC.

The genes are TRBV7-9 and TRBJ1-1; D ambiguous. Trimming removed 1 base from V and 1 base from J, with 7 bases in between. The CDR3 loop spans 14 amino acids. Germline V gene data show CDR1 as SEHNR and CDR2 as FQNEAQ (reference sequence). This CDR3 reads CASSLVPGNTEAFF. The CDR3 nucleotides read TGTGCCAGCAGCTTAGTCCCCGGGAACACTGAAGCTTTCTTT.

The V gene is TRBV13, the J gene TRBJ2-1, with 8 bases matching TRBD2. This CDR3 is 17 amino acids long. In germline, CDR1 is PRHDT, CDR2 FYEKMQ (reference sequence). Germline trimming cut 4 bases from V and 2 bases from J; bases unmatched to any gene: 10. The DNA of the CDR3 is TGTGCCAGCAGCTCCCACGAAGCGGGGGCGGCCTACAATGAGCAGTTCTTC. Encoded protein: CASSSHEAGAAYNEQFF.

This clonotype was seen only a few times. This chain joins TRBV18 and TRBJ2-1; D possibly corresponds to TRBD1 (6 bases). The CDR3 has 13 amino acids. V shed 8 bases and J shed 10 bases, with 18 bases lying between them. Germline V gives CDR1 KGHSH, CDR2 LQKENI. The CDR3 DNA sequence: TGTGCCAGCAGGGAACCGGCAGGGGTGGAGCAGTTCTTC. The encoded protein is CASREPAGVEQFF.

This chain uses TRBV11-2 with TRBJ2-5, with 7 bases identical to TRBD1. V lost 5 bases to trimming and J lost 3 bases; unmatched junction nucleotides: 6. The CDR3 contains 14 residues. Per the germline V gene, CDR1 is SGHAT and CDR2 is FQNNGV. CDR3 in DNA: TGTGCCAGCAGCCCTACGACAGGGAAAGAGACCCAGTACTTC. It is translated as CASSPTTGKETQYF.